Each of the 19 T cell receptor beta chains below was sequenced from the same sample in a study of blood T cell repertoires in COVID-19 (dated by TCRdb to about 2020). The library was built by means of the immunoSEQ multiplex PCR assay. The table comes from immuneACCESS by way of TCRdb, which keeps in-frame sequences with V and J called. Part of the clones is missing from these tables; in studies checked, under half for an unresolved V gene and the rest for unknown reasons. This sample lists some 49,000 clones; around 81% were detected once. The biggest ten clones account for about a fifth of the sample. Sequencing was performed on peripheral blood. These receptors were taken from a woman of 80 years or more with COVID-19, enrolled during active disease.

The rearrangement joins TRBV19 to TRBJ2-3; D is uncertain. Looked up from germline, CDR1 is LNHDA and CDR2 is SQIVND (reference sequence). CDR3 size: 15 residues. Trimming cost V 6 bases and J 0 bases, with 13 bases left between them. CDR3 protein: CASSSTGSSTDTQYF. CDR3 DNA: TGTGCCAGTAGCTCGACTGGGTCTAGCACAGATACGCAGTATTTT.

CDR3 sequence reads: CASSLLGQGVSEQYF. CDR3 in DNA: TGTGCCAGCAGCCTCCTGGGACAGGGGGTTTCCGAGCAGTACTTC. V gene TRBV3-1 (or the pseudogene TRBV3-2) combines with J gene TRBJ2-7, with 11 bases matching TRBD1. CDR1 is LGHDT and CDR2 is YNNKEL in the germline V gene (reference sequence). With 4 bases clipped from V and 6 bases from J, the junction kept 8 bases outside the gene matches. The CDR3 is 15 amino acids.

V usage is TRBV5-4 and J usage is TRBJ2-5; 13 bases align to TRBD2. This CDR3 comprises 16 residues. Germline V lookup: CDR1 SGHNT, CDR2 YYREEE (reference sequence). Trimming took 2 bases from V and 5 from J; bases not matched to a gene: 6. The CDR3 coding sequence is TGTGCCAGCAGCTTTGGGACTAGCGGGACGCGGGAGACCCAGTACTTC. As protein: CASSFGTSGTRETQYF.

The count of this clone is one. This chain links TRBV5-1 with TRBJ2-6; maybe TRBD2 (6 bases). Germline lookup yields CDR1 SGHRS and CDR2 YFSETQ. The CDR3 is 15 residues long. V gave up 7 bases and J gave up 0 bases, with 11 bases separating them. CDR3 nucleotides: TGCGCCAGCGGGTCGGGGGACTCTGGGGCCAACGTCCTGACTTTC. Amino acids: CASGSGDSGANVLTF.

The chain links TRBV4-1 to TRBJ2-7; 8 bases match TRBD2. The J segment lost 4 bases and the V segment lost 0 bases, leaving 8 bases of the junction unmatched. This CDR3 is built from 16 residues. Germline V gene data show CDR1 as MGHRA and CDR2 as YSYEKL. DNA of the CDR3: TGCGCCAGCAGCCAAGAATCGAGACTAGCGAAATACGAGCAGTACTTC. Translated, it gives CASSQESRLAKYEQYF.

The rearrangement links TRBV28 to TRBJ2-2; maybe TRBD2 (6 bases). Between the trimmed V and J ends, which lost 10 bases and 8 bases, there was a span of 20 bases. The CDR3 has 14 amino acids. In germline, CDR1 is MDHEN, CDR2 SYDVKM. The DNA for the CDR3 is TGTGCCACCAGGGCTGCACTAGCCGCGGGGGAGCTGTTTTTT. It specifies CATRAALAAGELFF.

The chain carries TRBV19 and TRBJ2-2; D is perhaps TRBD2 (6 bases). CDR3 length: 13 amino acids. Trimming cost V 6 bases and J 6 bases, with 11 bases left between them. Germline V lookup: CDR1 LNHDA, CDR2 SQIVND (reference sequence). For the CDR3, the DNA is TGTGCCAGTAGATTAGCGGTTGCCGGGGAGCTGTTTTTT. Protein product: CASRLAVAGELFF.

Of note for this clone: One end of the junction does not line up with germline, which may come from a read error. The genes are TRBV3-1 (or the pseudogene TRBV3-2) and TRBJ2-5; maybe TRBD1 (6 bases). The CDR3 has 14 residues. Germline V lookup: CDR1 LGHDT, CDR2 YNNKEL (reference sequence). The chain's CDR3 is CASSPWTDQGTQYF. The CDR3 nucleotides are TGTGCCAGCAGCCCATGGACAGACCAAGGGACCCAGTACTTC.

This clone has just one count. The chain has TRBV30 and TRBJ1-1; 8 bases match TRBD1. With 1 base clipped from V and 0 bases from J, the junction kept 10 bases outside the gene matches. Germline lookup yields CDR1 GTSNPN and CDR2 SVGIG (reference sequence). The CDR3 sequence is 17 residues long. This CDR3 reads CAWSDRTGTTLNTEAFF. The CDR3 nucleotides read TGTGCCTGGAGTGATCGGACAGGGACTACCCTGAACACTGAAGCTTTCTTT.

The table lists this clone with many counts. The gene calls are TRBV4-1 and TRBJ2-4, with a tentative D call TRBD1 (5 bases). This CDR3 comprises 16 residues. Per germline, CDR1 MGHRA and CDR2 YSYEKL. V was trimmed by 3 bases and J by 0 bases, leaving 12 bases between them. DNA of the CDR3: TGCGCCAGCAGCCACACTATACAGGAAGCCAAAAACATTCAGTACTTC. Amino acid sequence: CASSHTIQEAKNIQYF.

The chain recombines TRBV5-6 with TRBJ2-7; 8 nucleotides align to TRBD1. This CDR3 contains 13 residues. Germline CDR1 reads SGHDT; CDR2 reads YYEEEE. J gave up 6 bases and V 4 bases, and 6 bases lay outside the gene matches. The CDR3 region is CASSPVDRGEQYF. In DNA form, the CDR3 reads TGTGCCAGCAGCCCAGTCGACAGGGGCGAGCAGTACTTC.

The CDR3 nucleotides are TGTGCCAGTAGTGCCCCGGGGTCGGAGGGCAATCAGCCCCAGCATTTT. Translation: CASSAPGSEGNQPQHF. V usage is TRBV19 and J usage is TRBJ1-5, with D hard to call. Deletions cut 5 bases from V and 2 bases from J, with 16 bases between. CDR1 is LNHDA, CDR2 SQIVND, per germline (reference sequence). The CDR3 totals 16 residues.

The rearrangement links TRBV7-9 to TRBJ2-1, with a tentative D call TRBD1 (5 bases). The germline V and J ends were trimmed by 8 bases and 5 bases, with 10 bases remaining between them. The CDR3 length is 12 residues. The germline CDR1 and CDR2 sequences are SEHNR and FQNEAQ (reference sequence). In nucleotides, the CDR3 is TGTGCCAGCGGCCAGGGAAACAATGAGCAGTTCTTC. Encoded protein: CASGQGNNEQFF.

This clone was counted between two and nine times. The CDR3 DNA is TGTGCCAGCAGCCAAGACCTAGCGGGAGGGCCCACAGATACGCAGTATTTT. The encoded protein is CASSQDLAGGPTDTQYF. J is TRBJ2-3 and V is TRBV4-2; 12 bases map to TRBD2. Germline V gene sequence: CDR1 LGHNA, CDR2 YNFKEQ. The V and J ends lost 0 bases and 2 bases, in that order; junction bases with no gene match: 3. CDR3 length equals 17 residues.

The V call is TRBV27, the J call TRBJ1-1; D may be TRBD1 (6 bases). The CDR3 has 13 residues. Germline V CDR1 and CDR2: MNHEY, SMNVEV (reference sequence). Trimming left V 5 bases short and J 4 bases short, with 11 bases between. The CDR3 loop is CASSLQGVTEAFF. CDR3 in DNA: TGTGCCAGCAGTCTACAGGGAGTCACTGAAGCTTTCTTT.

The rearrangement uses TRBV14 and TRBJ2-3; D is ambiguous. This CDR3 region has 13 residues. Germline V lookup: CDR1 SGHDN, CDR2 FVKESK. The ends were cut back, 2 bases at V and 1 base at J, with 4 bases in the middle. The CDR3, as DNA: TGTGCCAGCAGCCAACAGGGCACAGATACGCAGTATTTT. This gives the protein CASSQQGTDTQYF.

This chain links TRBV30 with TRBJ1-1; TRBD1 might be the D (5 bases). Deletions cut 3 bases from V and 4 bases from J, with 9 bases between. Per germline, CDR1 GTSNPN and CDR2 SVGIG (reference sequence). The CDR3 has 12 amino acids. CDR3 loop: CAWRTGVTEAFF. The CDR3 DNA reads as TGTGCCTGGAGGACGGGGGTCACTGAAGCTTTCTTT.

This chain links TRBV28 with TRBJ1-5; D not resolved. The CDR3 covers 14 residues. Trimming removed 2 bases at V and 2 bases at J, with 7 bases between. Germline CDR1 MDHEN, CDR2 SYDVKM. The CDR3, as DNA: TGTGCCAGCAGTTTACGTTCCGGCAATCAGCCCCAGCATTTT. It is translated as CASSLRSGNQPQHF.

The chain links TRBV6-6 to TRBJ2-1; possibly TRBD2 for D (6 bases). Germline CDR1 and CDR2: MNHNY and SVGAGI (reference sequence). The CDR3 has 13 residues. With 6 bases removed from V and 5 bases from J, the gap between germline ends came to 11 bases. CDR3 region: CASSGSRHNEQFF. The CDR3 nucleotides are TGTGCCAGCAGCGGGAGTCGGCACAATGAGCAGTTCTTC.